One and the same sample provided the 18 T cell receptor beta chains below, sequenced in a study of blood T cell repertoires in COVID-19. TCRdb's table, derived via immunoSEQ multiplex PCR, lists solely in-frame clones and lacks some. The table lists 28,000 or so clones, 90% to 95% of them singletons. The specimen sequenced was peripheral blood. These receptor sequences come from a human donor with active COVID-19. The donor label of this sample is uncertain.

This chain links TRBV30 with TRBJ1-6; 9 bases align to TRBD1. Germline V gene data show CDR1 as GTSNPN and CDR2 as SVGIG (reference sequence). V gave up 2 bases and J gave up 7 bases; unmatched junction bases: 3. The CDR3 has 14 amino acids. The CDR3 DNA sequence: TGTGCCTGGAGTCAGGGACAGGGAAATTCACCCCTCCACTTT. Its protein is CAWSQGQGNSPLHF. Using reference TRBV30 and TRBJ1-6 for the parts outside the CDR3, the full variable domain is SQTIHQWPATLVQPVGSPLSLECTVEGTSNPNLYWYRQAAGRGLQLLFYSVGIGQISSEVPQNLSASRPQDRQFILSSKKLLLSDSGFYLCAWSQGQGNSPLHFGNGTRLTVT.

This chain uses TRBV15 with TRBJ1-5; 7 nucleotides match TRBD1. V shed 2 bases and J 0 bases; nucleotides not matched to a gene: 7. CDR3 length: 17 residues. The germline gives CDR1 LNHNV, CDR2 YYDKDF (reference sequence). DNA of the CDR3: TGTGCCACCAGCAGAACTTTAGACAGGGTTAGCAATCAGCCCCAGCATTTT. Amino acids: CATSRTLDRVSNQPQHF.

This clone was seen only a few times. The genes are TRBV7-7 and TRBJ2-1; 7 bases fit TRBD2. Germline CDR1 reads SSHAT; CDR2 reads FNYEAQ (reference sequence). J was trimmed by 3 bases and V by 1 base; bases with no gene match: 3. This CDR3 spans 15 amino acids. The CDR3 region has the DNA TGTGCCAGCAGCTTAGGAGCGGGAAGCTACAATGAGCAGTTCTTC. Translation: CASSLGAGSYNEQFF.

The chain is built from TRBV10-1 and TRBJ2-7; the D is unclear. V lost 10 bases to trimming and J lost 0 bases, with 16 bases between them. This CDR3 contains 14 residues. The germline V gene encodes CDR1 WNHNN and CDR2 SYGVQD (reference sequence). CDR3 region: CATLREENSYEQYF. In DNA form, the CDR3 reads TGCGCCACCCTCCGAGAGGAGAACTCCTACGAGCAGTACTTC.

Points on this clone: One end of the junction is discordant with germline, which a read error may explain. V and J are TRBV3-1 (or the pseudogene TRBV3-2) and TRBJ2-1; D is perhaps TRBD2 (7 bases). Germline CDR1 is LGHDT and CDR2 is YNNKEL (reference sequence). The CDR3 length is 13 residues. The CDR3 sequence: CASSQDSPGGRIF. The CDR3 bases are TGTGCCAGCAGCCAAGATAGCCCGGGGGGCAGAATCTTC.

The chain links TRBV9 to TRBJ1-6; no reliable D call. Germline values: CDR1 SGDLS, CDR2 YYNGEE. V was shortened by 0 bases and J by 6 bases, with 7 bases between the two germline ends. The CDR3 runs 14 residues. CDR3 coding DNA: TGTGCCAGCAGCGTAGAAGGGAGTAATTCACCCCTCCACTTT. It is translated as CASSVEGSNSPLHF.

As for this clone: Other DNA sequences in the same sample also yield this CDR3. The chain has TRBV6-5 and TRBJ2-7; TRBD2 matches at 13 bases. V lost 0 bases to trimming and J lost 4 bases; unmatched junction nucleotides: 0. This CDR3 is 15 amino acids long. The germline V gene encodes CDR1 MNHEY and CDR2 SVGAGI. Here the CDR3 reads CASSYSTSGGYEQYF. As DNA, the CDR3 is TGTGCCAGCAGTTACTCGACTAGCGGGGGGTACGAGCAGTACTTC.

The J gene is TRBJ2-3, the V gene TRBV15, with TRBD2 identical over 7 bases. Germline CDR1 is LNHNV and CDR2 is YYDKDF (reference sequence). The CDR3 length is 15 residues. V lost 1 base, J lost 2 bases, and 3 bases stayed unmatched. This chain's CDR3 is CATSRGEGHTDTQYF. The CDR3 DNA reads TGTGCCACCAGCAGAGGGGAGGGGCACACAGATACGCAGTATTTT.

The rearrangement joins TRBV6-5 to TRBJ2-3; D is possibly TRBD2 (6 bases). The CDR3 extends over 15 amino acids. CDR1 and CDR2 (germline): MNHEY, SVGAGI. V was trimmed by 5 bases and J by 2 bases, leaving 14 bases between them. DNA for the CDR3: TGTGCCAGCAGTCGACTAGGGTGGATCACAGATACGCAGTATTTT. Residues: CASSRLGWITDTQYF.

The chain couples TRBV5-4 to TRBJ2-3; tentative D call: TRBD1 (5 bases). The CDR3 is made up of 13 amino acids. V lost 1 base and J 6 bases, leaving 9 bases between the germline ends. Germline V gene data show CDR1 as SGHNT and CDR2 as YYREEE (reference sequence). The CDR3 protein is CASSLQGSDTQYF. The CDR3 DNA follows: TGTGCCAGCAGCTTGCAGGGTTCGGATACGCAGTATTTT.

The chain carries TRBV28 and TRBJ2-7; 10 bases agree with TRBD2. The CDR3 covers 14 residues. Per germline, CDR1 MDHEN and CDR2 SYDVKM. With 5 bases clipped from V and 4 bases from J, the junction kept 5 bases outside the gene matches. CDR3 residues: CASSLAGESYEQYF. The DNA of the CDR3 is TGTGCCAGCAGTCTAGCGGGAGAAAGTTACGAGCAGTACTTC.

V gene TRBV7-2 combines with J gene TRBJ2-7; 7 bases match TRBD1. Trimming took 1 base from V and 4 from J; bases not matched to a gene: 7. Germline V gene sequence: CDR1 SGHTA, CDR2 FQGNSA. The CDR3 loop spans 15 amino acids. This chain's CDR3 is CASSLVDRSVYEQYF. CDR3 nucleotide sequence: TGTGCCAGCAGCTTAGTGGACAGGAGTGTGTACGAGCAGTACTTC.

The rearrangement uses TRBV6-6 and TRBJ2-3; D ambiguous. The CDR3 runs 16 residues. The V end lost 0 bases, the J end lost 4 bases, and 14 bases lay between the germline ends. Germline CDR1 and CDR2: MNHNY and SVGAGI (reference sequence). The CDR3 region has the DNA TGTGCCAGCAGTTACTCCAGGCTTGGCTCGCCAGATACGCAGTATTTT. This sequence encodes CASSYSRLGSPDTQYF.

The chain uses TRBV9 and TRBJ2-5; 7 bases line up with TRBD2. The CDR3 has 14 residues. The V segment lost 3 bases and the J segment 5 bases; nucleotides outside the gene matches: 7. Germline V gene sequence: CDR1 SGDLS, CDR2 YYNGEE. Here the CDR3 reads CASSASTSVETQYF. Here the CDR3 DNA reads TGTGCCAGCAGCGCAAGCACTAGCGTGGAGACCCAGTACTTC.

This chain joins TRBV2 and TRBJ2-3, with TRBD2 as a possible D gene (6 bases). The CDR3 is 15 residues long. The ends were cut back, 6 bases at V and 2 bases at J, with 15 bases in the middle. CDR1 is SNHLY and CDR2 is FYNNEI in the germline V gene. The CDR3 region is CASSTYGSATDTQYF. The CDR3 DNA reads as TGTGCCAGCAGCACCTACGGGAGCGCCACAGATACGCAGTATTTT.

This chain uses TRBV9 with TRBJ1-5; 9 positions match TRBD1. Losses at the gene ends were 0 bases for V and 4 bases for J; bases not matched to a gene: 2. The CDR3 is 15 amino acids. Germline assignment: CDR1 SGDLS and CDR2 YYNGEE. The CDR3 DNA reads as TGTGCCAGCAGCGTAGGACAGGGGGAAAATCAGCCCCAGCATTTT. This gives the protein CASSVGQGENQPQHF.

The chain combines TRBV5-6 with TRBJ1-2; 8 nucleotides agree with TRBD1. The CDR3 runs to 15 residues. Trimming cost V 3 bases and J 1 base; bases outside gene matches: 5. Per the germline V gene, CDR1 is SGHDT and CDR2 is YYEEEE. Written as DNA, the CDR3 is TGTGCCAGCAGCTGGGGGACAGGAGTTAACTATGGCTACACCTTC. This translates into CASSWGTGVNYGYTF.

The chain carries TRBV18 and TRBJ2-7; D gene ambiguous. The CDR3 is made up of 12 amino acids. Trimming stripped 5 bases from V and 5 bases from J, with 10 bases between. In germline, CDR1 is KGHSH, CDR2 LQKENI. The CDR3 DNA sequence: TGTGCCAGCTCATCCCTAACCGACGAGCAGTACTTC. Protein: CASSSLTDEQYF.